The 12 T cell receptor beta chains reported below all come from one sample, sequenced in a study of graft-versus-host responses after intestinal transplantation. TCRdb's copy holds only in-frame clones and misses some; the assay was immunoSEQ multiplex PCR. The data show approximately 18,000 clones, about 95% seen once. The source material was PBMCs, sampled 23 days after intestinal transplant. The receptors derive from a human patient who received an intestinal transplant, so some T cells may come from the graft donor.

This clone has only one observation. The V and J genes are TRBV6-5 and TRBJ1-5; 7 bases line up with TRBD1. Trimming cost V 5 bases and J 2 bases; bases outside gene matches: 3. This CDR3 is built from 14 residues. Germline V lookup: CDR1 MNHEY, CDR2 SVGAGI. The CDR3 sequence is CASSRDRGNQPQHF. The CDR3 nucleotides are TGTGCCAGCAGTCGCGACAGGGGCAATCAGCCCCAGCATTTT.

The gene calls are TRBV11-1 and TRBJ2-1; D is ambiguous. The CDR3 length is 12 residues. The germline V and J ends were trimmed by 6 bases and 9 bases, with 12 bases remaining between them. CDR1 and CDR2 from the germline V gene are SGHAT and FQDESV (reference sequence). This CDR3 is CASRPLLGEQFF. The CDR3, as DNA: TGTGCCAGCAGGCCCCTGCTGGGTGAGCAGTTCTTC. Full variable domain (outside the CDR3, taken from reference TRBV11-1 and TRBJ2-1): EAEVAQSPRYKITEKSQAVAFWCDPISGHATLYWYRQILGQGPELLVQFQDESVVDDSQLPKDRFSAERLKGVDSTLKIQPAELGDSAMYLCASRPLLGEQFFGPGTRLTVL.

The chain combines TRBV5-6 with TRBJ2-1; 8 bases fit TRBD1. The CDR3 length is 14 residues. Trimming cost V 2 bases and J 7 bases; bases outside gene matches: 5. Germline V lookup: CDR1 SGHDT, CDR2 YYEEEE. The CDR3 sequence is CASSLEDRVNEQFF. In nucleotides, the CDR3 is TGTGCCAGCAGCTTAGAGGACAGGGTAAATGAGCAGTTCTTC.

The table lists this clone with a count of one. The chain's CDR3 is CATSAGTGPYEQYF. For the CDR3, the DNA is TGTGCCACCAGCGCAGGGACAGGACCCTACGAGCAGTACTTC. V and J are TRBV15 and TRBJ2-7, with TRBD1 identical over 8 bases. The V gene end was trimmed by 5 bases and the J gene end by 2 bases; junction bases not matched to a gene: 5. The CDR3 sequence is 14 residues long. Germline V gene sequence: CDR1 LNHNV, CDR2 YYDKDF (reference sequence).

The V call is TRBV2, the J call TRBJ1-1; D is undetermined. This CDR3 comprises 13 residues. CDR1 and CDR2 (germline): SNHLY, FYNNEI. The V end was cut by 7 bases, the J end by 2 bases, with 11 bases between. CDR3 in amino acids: CASKIGVNTEAFF. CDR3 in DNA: TGTGCCAGCAAAATAGGCGTTAACACTGAAGCTTTCTTT. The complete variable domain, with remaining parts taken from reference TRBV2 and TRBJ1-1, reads EPEVTQTPSHQVTQMGQEVILRCVPISNHLYFYWYRQILGQKVEFLVSFYNNEISEKSEIFDDQFSVERPDGSNFTLKIRSTKLEDSAMYFCASKIGVNTEAFFGQGTRLTVV.

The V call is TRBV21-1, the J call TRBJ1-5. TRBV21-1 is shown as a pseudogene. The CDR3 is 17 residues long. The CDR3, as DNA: TGTGCCAGCAGATGGAGAGTGCTACATTGGCATCATCAGCCCCAGCATTTT. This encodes CASRWRVLHWHHQPQHF.

This CDR3 is CASVQNRYGYTF. CDR3 sequence (DNA): TGTGCCAGCGTACAGAACCGCTATGGCTACACCTTC. The gene calls are TRBV19 and TRBJ1-2, with no clear D. V lost 9 bases to trimming and J lost 4 bases, with 12 bases between them. Germline-derived CDR1 and CDR2 are LNHDA and SQIVND (reference sequence). The CDR3 covers 12 residues. Combining the CDR3 with reference TRBV19 and TRBJ1-2 gives the whole variable domain DGGITQSPKYLFRKEGQNVTLSCEQNLNHDAMYWYRQDPGQGLRLIYYSQIVNDFQKGDIAEGYSVSREKKESFPLTVTSAQKNPTAFYLCASVQNRYGYTFGSGTRLTVV.

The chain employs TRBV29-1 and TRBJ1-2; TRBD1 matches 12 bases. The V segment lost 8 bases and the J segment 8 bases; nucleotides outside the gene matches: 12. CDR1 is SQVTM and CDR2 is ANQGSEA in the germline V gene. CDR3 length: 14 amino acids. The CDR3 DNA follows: TGCAGCTCTTCCCCGGGACAGGGGGCTGAAGGCTACACCTTC. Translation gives CSSSPGQGAEGYTF.

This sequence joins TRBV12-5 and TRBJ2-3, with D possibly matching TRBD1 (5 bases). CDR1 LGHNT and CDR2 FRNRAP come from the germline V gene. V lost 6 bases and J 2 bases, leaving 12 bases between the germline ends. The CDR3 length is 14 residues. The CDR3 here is CASGSDSFTDTQYF. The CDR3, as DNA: TGTGCTAGTGGCAGTGACAGTTTCACAGATACGCAGTATTTT.

CDR3 sequence: CASSFWTSWNGYTF. The DNA of the CDR3 is TGTGCCAGCTCTTTTTGGACCTCCTGGAATGGCTACACCTTC. This chain uses TRBV18 with TRBJ1-2; no definite D call. CDR1 is KGHSH, CDR2 LQKENI, per germline. Trimming pared 6 bases from V and 6 bases from J, leaving 17 bases between. The CDR3 extends over 14 amino acids.

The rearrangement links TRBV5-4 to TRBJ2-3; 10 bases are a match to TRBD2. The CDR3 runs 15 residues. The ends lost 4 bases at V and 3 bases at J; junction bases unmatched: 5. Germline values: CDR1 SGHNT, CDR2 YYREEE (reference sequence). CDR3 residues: CASSQAAGGTDTQYF. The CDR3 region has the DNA TGTGCCAGCAGCCAAGCAGCGGGAGGGACAGATACGCAGTATTTT. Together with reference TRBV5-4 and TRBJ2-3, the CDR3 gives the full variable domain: ETGVTQSPTHLIKTRGQQVTLRCSSQSGHNTVSWYQQALGQGPQFIFQYYREEENGRGNFPPRFSGLQFPNYSSELNVNALELDDSALYLCASSQAAGGTDTQYFGPGTRLTVL.

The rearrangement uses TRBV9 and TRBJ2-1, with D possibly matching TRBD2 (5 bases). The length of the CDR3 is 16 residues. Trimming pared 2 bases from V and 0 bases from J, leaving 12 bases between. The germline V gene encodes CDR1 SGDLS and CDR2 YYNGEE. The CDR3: CASSVTTISSYNEQFF. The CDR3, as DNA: TGTGCCAGCAGCGTTACGACTATTAGCTCCTACAATGAGCAGTTCTTC. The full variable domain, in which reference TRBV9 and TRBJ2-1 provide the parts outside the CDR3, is DSGVTQTPKHLITATGQRVTLRCSPRSGDLSVYWYQQSLDQGLQFLIQYYNGEERAKGNILERFSAQQFPDLHSELNLSSLELGDSALYFCASSVTTISSYNEQFFGPGTRLTVL.